Presented here are 26 T cell receptor beta chains from one specimen sequenced in a study of Graves' ophthalmopathy and Graves' hyperthyroidism. CDR3 regions of TCR beta were amplified from RNA transcripts. The library came from an HTBI-primed first-round RT-PCR and a second-round multiplex PCR. One entry per CDR3 protein, called by TCRdb with MiXCR from the multiplex PCR reads. The profile shows 600,000 to 950,000 distinct CDR3 sequences, 40% of them singletons. The sequenced material came from peripheral blood. These receptor sequences come from an adult man with Graves' ophthalmopathy.

The chain uses TRBV2 and TRBJ1-1, with D perhaps matching TRBD1 (5 bases). Trimming left V 7 bases short and J 5 bases short, with 20 bases between. CDR1 is SNHLY, CDR2 FYNNEI, per germline. The CDR3 has 15 residues. The CDR3 DNA sequence: TGTGCCAGCACCCCGGGGGAGGGGTTTGGGACTGAAGCTTTCTTT. Its translation is CASTPGEGFGTEAFF.

This clonotype has a handful of counts. The chain uses TRBV7-9 and TRBJ2-7; TRBD1 matches 9 bases. Germline CDR1 and CDR2: SEHNR and FQNEAQ (reference sequence). The CDR3 runs to 16 residues. Losses at the gene ends were 7 bases for V and 2 bases for J; bases not matched to a gene: 12. CDR3 coding DNA: TGTGCCAGCACCTTGGAGAGGACAGGGGCCCCCTACGAGCAGTACTTC. It yields the protein CASTLERTGAPYEQYF.

Turning to this clonotype: A read error may be the cause here, since a much bigger clone is one base away. The V and J genes are TRBV7-9 and TRBJ2-2; 10 positions match TRBD2. Germline values: CDR1 SEHNR, CDR2 FQNEAQ (reference sequence). The CDR3 consists of 19 residues. Here the CDR3 DNA reads TGTGCCGGCAGCTCGCCGTGGGCCGCGGGACTAGCGTACACCGGGGAGCTGTTTTTT. This sequence encodes CAGSSPWAAGLAYTGELFF.

This clonotype was seen a few times. At one end, the junction sequence differs from germline, possibly due to a read error. This chain uses TRBV5-1 with TRBJ1-1; D is possibly TRBD1 (6 bases). The CDR3 totals 15 residues. Germline CDR1 is SGHRS and CDR2 is YFSETQ. CDR3: CASSLGAGASTEAFF. CDR3 DNA sequence: TGTGCCAGCAGCTTGGGGGCAGGGGCGAGTACTGAAGCTTTCTTT. The full variable domain, rest sourced from reference TRBV5-1 and TRBJ1-1, is KAGVTQTPRYLIKTRGQQVTLSCSPISGHRSVSWYQQTPGQGLQFLFEYFSETQRNKGNFPGRFSGRQFSNSRSEMNVSTLELGDSALYLCASSLGAGASTEAFFGQGTRLTVV.

The chain recombines TRBV19 with TRBJ2-7; 7 positions agree with TRBD2. Germline CDR1 reads LNHDA; CDR2 reads SQIVND (reference sequence). CDR3 length equals 13 residues. V gave up 6 bases and J gave up 7 bases; unmatched junction bases: 9. The CDR3 here is CASRNDRGEEQYF. CDR3 bases: TGTGCCAGTAGGAACGACCGGGGGGAGGAGCAGTACTTC.

In this sample, this clonotype turned up many times. This chain links TRBV5-1 with TRBJ1-4; 7 nucleotides align to TRBD1. The CDR3 consists of 12 residues. J lost 12 bases, V lost 4 bases, and 6 bases had no gene match. Germline CDR1 is SGHRS and CDR2 is YFSETQ. The CDR3 region is CASSPTGNELFF. The CDR3 DNA reads as TGCGCCAGCAGCCCGACAGGGAATGAACTGTTTTTT.

The DNA of the CDR3 is TGTGCCAGCAGCTCTCTGACAGGGAACACCGGGGAGCTGTTTTTT. Translating gives CASSSLTGNTGELFF. J is TRBJ2-2 and V is TRBV25-1; D perhaps matches TRBD1 (6 bases). V dropped 6 bases and J dropped 1 base, with 12 bases sitting between them. The CDR3 extends over 15 amino acids. The germline CDR1 and CDR2 sequences are MGHDK and SYGVNS.

The chain links TRBV5-4 to TRBJ1-1; 7 bases are a match to TRBD1. J lost 3 bases, V lost 4 bases, and 9 bases had no gene match. This CDR3 is built from 15 residues. Germline CDR1 and CDR2: SGHNT and YYREEE (reference sequence). CDR3 in amino acids: CASSPGGTADTEAFF. In nucleotides, the CDR3 is TGTGCCAGCAGCCCGGGGGGGACAGCTGACACTGAAGCTTTCTTT.

Of note for this clonotype: One end of the junction varies from germline; a read error may be responsible. The CDR3 here is CASSQGRQGAAGDLHF. Written as DNA, the CDR3 is TGCGCCAGCAGCCAAGGCAGGCAGGGGGCCGCTGGAGACCTCCACTTT. The rearrangement uses TRBV7-9 and TRBJ1-6; the match to TRBD1 covers 8 bases. The CDR3 runs to 16 residues. The V gene's germline CDR1 is SEHNR and CDR2 FQNEAQ (reference sequence).

The rearrangement links TRBV2 to TRBJ2-7; 11 bases map to TRBD1. CDR1 and CDR2 from the germline V gene are SNHLY and FYNNEI. This CDR3 contains 14 residues. Unmatched junction bases numbered 3, after V lost 2 bases and J lost 6 bases. The CDR3 loop is CASSETGQGGEQYF. In DNA, the CDR3 is TGTGCCAGCAGTGAAACGGGACAGGGGGGCGAGCAGTACTTC.

Concerning this clonotype: This sequence may be a read error, since a much larger clone differs from it by one base. No conserved phenylalanine or tryptophan ends this CDR3, so it is likely a read error. V and J are TRBV7-2 and TRBJ2-7; D unclear. CDR3 size: 13 residues. The V gene lost 3 bases and the J gene lost 2 bases, with 8 bases spanning the gap. The V gene's germline CDR1 is SGHTA and CDR2 FQGNSA. The CDR3 bases are TGTGCCAGCAGCTTTAGTCGGACCTACGAGCAGTACCTC. This sequence encodes CASSFSRTYEQYL.

This clonotype was detected many times. This chain connects TRBV10-3 to TRBJ1-2; perhaps TRBD1 as D (6 bases). This CDR3 is 15 amino acids long. Germline CDR1 is ENHRY and CDR2 is SYGVKD. The V end was cut by 3 bases, the J end by 2 bases, with 13 bases between. The CDR3 loop reads CAISDLRGPNYGYTF. The DNA of the CDR3 is TGTGCCATCAGTGATCTCAGGGGTCCCAACTATGGCTACACCTTC.

This chain links TRBV7-9 with TRBJ2-5; either TRBD1 or TRBD2 may supply D (5 bases each). From germline, CDR1 is SEHNR and CDR2 FQNEAQ (reference sequence). The germline V and J ends were trimmed by 8 bases and 5 bases, with 21 bases remaining between them. The CDR3 spans 15 residues. CDR3 bases: TGTGCCAGCGGAGACGGGGCCTTCAGGCGGGAGACCCAGTACTTC. It translates to CASGDGAFRRETQYF.

This clonotype turned up a few times. V gene TRBV20-1 combines with J gene TRBJ1-6, with 8 positions matching TRBD1. V was pared by 3 bases and J by 7 bases, with 8 bases of the junction left unmatched. The CDR3 has 15 amino acids. The germline V gene has CDR1 DFQATT and CDR2 SNEGSKA (reference sequence). The CDR3: CSASIRDRPNSPLHF. The CDR3 DNA sequence: TGCAGTGCTAGTATCCGGGACAGGCCAAATTCACCCCTCCACTTT.

This clonotype was picked up a small number of times. This chain uses TRBV10-3 with TRBJ2-7; D could derive from TRBD1 or TRBD2 (5 bases each). Germline CDR1 is ENHRY and CDR2 is SYGVKD. This CDR3 spans 14 amino acids. V was pared by 10 bases and J by 7 bases, with 23 bases between. CDR3 nucleotides: TGTGCCAGCATGGTGGACCTCACAGGCGGGGAGCAGTACTTC. Protein sequence: CASMVDLTGGEQYF.

This sequence joins TRBV25-1 and TRBJ2-5; 7 bases line up with TRBD1. The J segment lost 7 bases and the V segment lost 6 bases, leaving 14 bases of the junction unmatched. Germline V lookup: CDR1 MGHDK, CDR2 SYGVNS. The CDR3 has 15 residues. This CDR3 reads CASRTAGGELGTQYF. CDR3 bases: TGTGCCAGCAGAACGGCAGGGGGTGAATTAGGGACCCAGTACTTC.

This clonotype has a handful of counts. The rearrangement links TRBV29-1 to TRBJ1-1, with 7 bases aligning to TRBD1. With V trimmed by 6 bases and J by 6 bases, 4 bases remained unmatched. The germline V gene encodes CDR1 SQVTM and CDR2 ANQGSEA. The CDR3 runs to 11 residues. CDR3 sequence reads: CSVGTDPEAFF. The DNA of the CDR3 is TGCAGCGTAGGGACAGACCCTGAAGCTTTCTTT.

This clonotype was counted at least ten times. The genes are TRBV2 and TRBJ2-2; 7 bases map to TRBD1. The CDR3 runs to 13 residues. The V gene's germline CDR1 is SNHLY and CDR2 FYNNEI. J was trimmed by 6 bases and V by 6 bases; bases with no gene match: 4. CDR3 in amino acids: CASRSTGAGELFF. The DNA for the CDR3 is TGTGCCAGCAGGAGTACAGGGGCCGGGGAGCTGTTTTTT.

On this clonotype itself: At one end, the junction sequence differs from germline, possibly due to a read error. The chain uses TRBV10-3 and TRBJ1-6; 8 nucleotides line up with TRBD1. Germline V lookup: CDR1 ENHRY, CDR2 SYGVKD. CDR3 length: 17 residues. CDR3 sequence (DNA): TGTGCCAGCAGTTACGACCCGACAGGGGTTCCCAATTCACCCCTCCACTTT. This sequence encodes CASSYDPTGVPNSPLHF.

Many counts were recorded for this clonotype. This sequence joins TRBV19 and TRBJ2-7; D is possibly TRBD2 (5 bases). CDR1 and CDR2 from the germline V gene are LNHDA and SQIVND (reference sequence). CDR3 length: 13 amino acids. Trimming took off 6 bases at V and 5 bases at J, with 14 bases between the two ends. CDR3 region: CASSPAVGHEQYF. DNA for the CDR3: TGTGCCAGTAGCCCAGCGGTAGGCCACGAGCAGTACTTC.

A note on this clonotype: At one end the junction does not follow the germline gene, possibly because of a read error. The chain has TRBV24-1 and TRBJ1-5; 7 bases are shared with TRBD1. The CDR3 totals 17 residues. Germline lookup yields CDR1 KGHDR and CDR2 SFDVKD. CDR3 bases: TGTGCCAGCAGTGAATGGGGACGGGGACAGAAAAATCAGCCCCAGCATTTT. It translates to CASSEWGRGQKNQPQHF.

The V call is TRBV7-8, the J call TRBJ1-5, with D perhaps TRBD1 (6 bases). Germline CDR1 and CDR2: SGHVS and FQNEAQ. V dropped 2 bases and J dropped 6 bases, with 8 bases sitting between them. This CDR3 region has 13 residues. CDR3 loop: CASSLTRGQPQHF. The CDR3 DNA reads as TGTGCCAGCAGCTTAACCAGGGGTCAGCCCCAGCATTTT. The whole variable domain, remainder taken from reference TRBV7-8 and TRBJ1-5, is GAGVSQSPRYKVAKRGQDVALRCDPISGHVSLFWYQQALGQGPEFLTYFQNEAQLDKSGLPSDRFFAERPEGSVSTLKIQRTQQEDSAVYLCASSLTRGQPQHFGDGTRLSIL.

A word on this clonotype: This may come from a read error, since a much larger clone is one base off. The chain joins TRBV7-9 to TRBJ1-2; weak D call: TRBD1 (5 bases). Germline V gene sequence: CDR1 SEHNR, CDR2 FQNEAQ (reference sequence). V lost 6 bases, J lost 3 bases, and 17 bases lay in between. This CDR3 has 15 residues. The CDR3 protein is CASSGAEGSYYGYTF. CDR3 DNA sequence: TGTGCCAGCAGTGGCGCGGAGGGGAGTTACTATGGCTACACCTTC.

The chain joins TRBV20-1 to TRBJ2-6, with TRBD1 identical over 9 bases. The germline CDR1 and CDR2 sequences are DFQATT and SNEGSKA (reference sequence). The CDR3 sequence is 16 residues long. CDR3 sequence reads: CSTTGTGSSGANVLTF. CDR3 coding DNA: TGCAGCACGACCGGGACAGGGAGCTCTGGGGCCAACGTCCTGACTTTC.

Note on this clonotype: This likely reflects a read error, since a far larger clone is one base away. The chain links TRBV19 to TRBJ2-7; D is perhaps TRBD2 (7 bases). This CDR3 is 12 amino acids long. Germline-derived CDR1 and CDR2 are LNHDA and SQIVND (reference sequence). In DNA, the CDR3 is TGTGCCAGTTCCCGGGGGGCCTACGGGCAGTACTTC. Encoded protein: CASSRGAYGQYF.

The count of this clonotype is one. V usage is TRBV9 and J usage is TRBJ1-1, with 9 bases fitting TRBD1. The V gene's germline CDR1 is SGDLS and CDR2 YYNGEE. Trimming cost V 5 bases and J 6 bases; bases outside gene matches: 5. The CDR3 is made up of 13 amino acids. CDR3 in amino acids: CASSRTGDAEAFF. The CDR3, as DNA: TGTGCCAGCAGTCGGACAGGGGACGCTGAAGCTTTCTTT. The complete variable domain, with remaining parts taken from reference TRBV9 and TRBJ1-1, reads DSGVTQTPKHLITATGQRVTLRCSPRSGDLSVYWYQQSLDQGLQFLIQYYNGEERAKGNILERFSAQQFPDLHSELNLSSLELGDSALYFCASSRTGDAEAFFGQGTRLTVV.